A single sample is the source of the 13 T cell receptor beta chains below, sequenced in a study of blood T cell repertoires in COVID-19. The table came from immunoSEQ multiplex PCR; TCRdb's copy has only in-frame clones and leaves some out. Among about 160,000 clones listed, around 83% were seen once. Sequences were obtained from peripheral blood. These receptors were collected from a man aged 35 to 55 with acute or convalescent COVID-19.

The chain carries TRBV3-1 (or the pseudogene TRBV3-2) and TRBJ1-1; D gene unclear. Germline lookup yields CDR1 LGHDT and CDR2 YNNKEL (reference sequence). V gave up 4 bases and J gave up 1 base, with 19 bases separating them. This CDR3 is built from 17 residues. Here the CDR3 DNA reads TGTGCCAGCAGCCCCCTGAATTTCATGGGAGAGAACACTGAAGCTTTCTTT. Amino acid sequence: CASSPLNFMGENTEAFF.

The count of this clone is one. As DNA, the CDR3 is TGTGCCAGCAGTCAGACAGAAAACTATGGCTACACCTTC. As protein: CASSQTENYGYTF. V gene TRBV12-3 or TRBV12-4 combines with J gene TRBJ1-2, with D perhaps matching TRBD1 (5 bases). Trimming took off 5 bases at V and 2 bases at J, with 9 bases between the two ends. The CDR3 is made up of 13 amino acids.

The chain carries TRBV5-1 and TRBJ1-4; D is possibly TRBD1 (6 bases). Trimming pared 7 bases from V and 7 bases from J, leaving 20 bases between. This CDR3 spans 15 amino acids. The germline V gene encodes CDR1 SGHRS and CDR2 YFSETQ. The CDR3 sequence is CASGWAPGEREKLFF. CDR3 DNA sequence: TGCGCCAGCGGTTGGGCGCCAGGGGAGCGTGAAAAACTGTTTTTT. The complete variable domain, with remaining parts taken from reference TRBV5-1 and TRBJ1-4, reads KAGVTQTPRYLIKTRGQQVTLSCSPISGHRSVSWYQQTPGQGLQFLFEYFSETQRNKGNFPGRFSGRQFSNSRSEMNVSTLELGDSALYLCASGWAPGEREKLFFGSGTQLSVL.

The chain recombines TRBV27 with TRBJ2-7, with 7 bases aligning to TRBD1. The junction had 10 bases not matched to a gene; V was cut back by 2 bases and J by 0 bases. Germline CDR1 is MNHEY and CDR2 is SMNVEV (reference sequence). The CDR3 covers 17 residues. This CDR3 is CASSLRRQGVPSYEQYF. The DNA of the CDR3 is TGTGCCAGCAGTTTAAGAAGGCAGGGGGTACCCTCCTACGAGCAGTACTTC.

The gene calls are TRBV28 and TRBJ1-6; tentatively, D is TRBD1 (5 bases). The V end was cut by 8 bases, the J end by 5 bases, with 10 bases between. The germline V gene has CDR1 MDHEN and CDR2 SYDVKM. This CDR3 has 13 amino acids. CDR3 loop: CASGGTHNSPLHF. The CDR3 DNA is TGTGCCAGCGGGGGGACTCATAATTCACCCCTCCACTTT.

The chain links TRBV4-3 to TRBJ2-1, with TRBD1 as a possible D gene (6 bases). The germline V gene has CDR1 LGHNA and CDR2 YSLEER. The germline V and J ends were trimmed by 4 bases and 9 bases, with 19 bases remaining between them. The CDR3 loop spans 15 amino acids. The CDR3 spells CASSPRVGARSEQFF. CDR3 DNA: TGCGCCAGCAGCCCCCGGGTGGGGGCTCGTAGTGAGCAGTTCTTC.

The chain is built from TRBV2 and TRBJ1-6; 8 positions match TRBD1. V was pared by 2 bases and J by 7 bases, with 10 bases of the junction left unmatched. The CDR3 contains 17 residues. Germline V gene sequence: CDR1 SNHLY, CDR2 FYNNEI. In DNA form, the CDR3 reads TGTGCCAGCAGTGAAATAGTACCCAGGGGGCAGAATTCACCCCTCCACTTT. It translates to CASSEIVPRGQNSPLHF.

The chain links TRBV5-1 to TRBJ1-1, with TRBD1 as a possible D gene (6 bases). The ends were cut back, 0 bases at V and 2 bases at J, with 14 bases in the middle. CDR3 length: 16 amino acids. Per germline, CDR1 SGHRS and CDR2 YFSETQ. In DNA form, the CDR3 reads TGCGCCAGCAGCTTGGACCGGGACACTGCCAACACTGAAGCTTTCTTT. Translation gives CASSLDRDTANTEAFF.

CDR3 sequence: CASSFTSDYYGYTF. In DNA, the CDR3 is TGTGCCAGCAGCTTCACCTCGGACTACTATGGCTACACCTTC. The chain recombines TRBV7-3 with TRBJ1-2; unclear D gene. Germline assignment: CDR1 SGHTA and CDR2 FQGTGA. V shed 3 bases and J shed 3 bases, with 11 bases lying between them. This CDR3 spans 14 amino acids.

The rearrangement joins TRBV6-1 to TRBJ1-5; no clear D. The CDR3 extends over 12 amino acids. V was clipped by 3 bases and J by 11 bases, with 11 bases between them. Per the germline V gene, CDR1 is MNHNS and CDR2 is SASEGT. CDR3 sequence (DNA): TGTGCCAGCAGTGATTTTGGGAGGGCCCAGCATTTT. This encodes CASSDFGRAQHF.

This clone was observed a single time. CDR3 sequence reads: CASSLGQGGNTEAFF. The DNA of the CDR3 is TGTGCCAGCAGCTTAGGACAGGGGGGGAACACTGAAGCTTTCTTT. This sequence joins TRBV7-2 and TRBJ1-1, with 9 positions matching TRBD1. There are 15 residues in the CDR3. V trimming: 1 base; J trimming: 1 base; junction bases outside the gene matches: 1. The germline V gene encodes CDR1 SGHTA and CDR2 FQGNSA.

This clone appeared a few times. The rearrangement joins TRBV6-6 to TRBJ2-1; 8 bases fit TRBD2. Unmatched junction bases numbered 15, after V lost 5 bases and J lost 6 bases. Germline V gives CDR1 MNHNY, CDR2 SVGAGI (reference sequence). This CDR3 region has 17 residues. The chain's CDR3 is CASSPFAGGWGSNEQFF. CDR3 coding DNA: TGTGCCAGCAGTCCGTTCGCGGGGGGATGGGGTAGCAATGAGCAGTTCTTC.

In this sample, this clone turned up once. The genes are TRBV4-2 and TRBJ1-4; possibly TRBD1 for D (5 bases). Germline values: CDR1 LGHNA, CDR2 YNFKEQ. The CDR3 sequence is 18 residues long. V lost 1 base and J 3 bases, leaving 18 bases between the germline ends. The CDR3 loop reads CASSQGSQGEGANEKLFF. CDR3 nucleotides: TGTGCCAGCAGCCAAGGGTCACAAGGGGAAGGAGCTAATGAAAAACTGTTTTTT.